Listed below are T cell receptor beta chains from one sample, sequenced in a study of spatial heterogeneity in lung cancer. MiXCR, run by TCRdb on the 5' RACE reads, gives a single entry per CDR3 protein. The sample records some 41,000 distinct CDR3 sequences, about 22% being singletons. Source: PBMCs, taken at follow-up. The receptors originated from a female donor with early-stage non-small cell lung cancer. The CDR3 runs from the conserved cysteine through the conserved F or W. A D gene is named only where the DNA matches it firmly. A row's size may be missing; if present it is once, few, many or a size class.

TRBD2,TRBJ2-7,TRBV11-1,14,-,CASSSRSRGGEQYF,TGTGCCAGCAGCTCCCGCTCGCGGGGGGGTGAGCAGTACTTC
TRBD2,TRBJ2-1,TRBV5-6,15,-,CASSLAGRSYNEQFF,TGTGCCAGCAGCTTGGCCGGGAGGTCCTACAATGAGCAGTTCTTC
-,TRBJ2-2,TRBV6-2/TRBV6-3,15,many,CASRLPGANTGELFF,TGTGCCAGCAGATTACCCGGGGCGAACACCGGGGAGCTGTTTTTT
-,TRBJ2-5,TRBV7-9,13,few,CASSLLERQTQYF,TGTGCCAGCAGCTTACTTGAGCGTCAGACCCAGTACTTC
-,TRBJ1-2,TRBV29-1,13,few,CSVEPGRRGGYTF,TGCAGCGTTGAGCCCGGGAGGAGAGGGGGCTACACCTTC
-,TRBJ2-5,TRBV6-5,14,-,CASRDGYDQETQYF,TGTGCCAGCAGGGACGGGTACGACCAAGAGACCCAGTACTTC
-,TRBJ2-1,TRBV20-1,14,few,CSAAPGPAYNEQFF,TGCAGTGCCGCCCCGGGACCAGCTTACAATGAGCAGTTCTTC
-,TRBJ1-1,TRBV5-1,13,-,CASSHDGNTEAFF,TGCGCCAGCAGTCATGACGGGAACACTGAAGCTTTCTTT
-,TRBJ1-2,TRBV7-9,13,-,CASSLTQGAAYTF,TGTGCCAGCAGCTTAACACAGGGTGCCGCGTACACCTTC
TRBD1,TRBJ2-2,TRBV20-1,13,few,CSANRGNTGELFF,TGCAGTGCTAACAGGGGTAACACCGGGGAGCTGTTTTTT